This is a list of T cell receptor beta chains from one sample in a study of blood T cell repertoires in COVID-19. Some clones are missing from TCRdb's copy, which holds only in-frame ones; the method was immunoSEQ multiplex PCR. Here the sample spans 260,000 or so clones, around 80% being singletons. Sequencing was done on a sample of peripheral blood. Every receptor here comes from an elderly man with acute or convalescent COVID-19. Both conserved end residues are part of each CDR3. D genes are given only for firm matches. For some rows the clone size is stated as once, few or many, or as a class when expanded; others skip it.

v_call: TRBV19; clone_size: -; j_call: TRBJ2-2; d_call: TRBD1; cdr3_aa: CASTIRGQGGFWSTGELFF; cdr3_nt: TGTGCCAGTACCATAAGGGGACAGGGAGGATTTTGGAGCACCGGGGAGCTGTTTTTT
v_call: TRBV27; clone_size: few; j_call: TRBJ2-1; d_call: TRBD1; cdr3_aa: CASRDRASYNEQFF; cdr3_nt: TGTGCCAGCAGGGACAGGGCCTCCTACAATGAGCAGTTCTTC
v_call: TRBV11-2; clone_size: few; j_call: TRBJ2-3; d_call: TRBD2; cdr3_aa: CASSWGLAGARDTQYF; cdr3_nt: TGTGCCAGCAGCTGGGGACTAGCGGGGGCGAGGGATACGCAGTATTTT
v_call: TRBV10-2; clone_size: -; j_call: TRBJ1-6; d_call: TRBD1; cdr3_aa: CASRAGGLGSPLHF; cdr3_nt: TGCGCCAGCAGGGCAGGGGGTTTGGGCTCACCCCTCCACTTT
v_call: TRBV5-1; clone_size: -; j_call: TRBJ2-2; d_call: -; cdr3_aa: CASSQGYTGELFF; cdr3_nt: TGCGCCAGCAGTCAGGGGTATACCGGGGAGCTGTTTTTT
v_call: TRBV4-1; clone_size: -; j_call: TRBJ2-1; d_call: TRBD1; cdr3_aa: CASSQGTGLAYNEQFF; cdr3_nt: TGCGCCAGCAGCCAAGGGACAGGTCTTGCCTACAATGAGCAGTTCTTC
v_call: TRBV2; clone_size: -; j_call: TRBJ2-3; d_call: -; cdr3_aa: CASRRDSYTDTQYF; cdr3_nt: TGTGCCAGCAGGAGGGACTCTTACACAGATACGCAGTATTTT
v_call: TRBV24-1; clone_size: -; j_call: TRBJ2-2; d_call: TRBD1; cdr3_aa: CATSGWDRGSTGELFF; cdr3_nt: TGTGCCACCAGTGGGTGGGACAGGGGAAGCACCGGGGAGCTGTTTTTT
v_call: TRBV5-1; clone_size: -; j_call: TRBJ1-1; d_call: TRBD1; cdr3_aa: CASSVGTGDWNTEAFF; cdr3_nt: TGCGCCAGCAGCGTAGGGACAGGGGATTGGAACACTGAAGCTTTCTTT
v_call: TRBV7-8; clone_size: -; j_call: TRBJ2-2; d_call: TRBD2; cdr3_aa: CASSLDGGAVNGELFF; cdr3_nt: TGTGCCAGCAGCTTAGACGGGGGGGCCGTCAACGGGGAGCTGTTTTTT
v_call: TRBV12-5; clone_size: -; j_call: TRBJ2-3; d_call: TRBD2; cdr3_aa: CASGSGLAGGTDTQYF; cdr3_nt: TGTGCTAGTGGTTCAGGACTAGCGGGGGGCACAGATACGCAGTATTTT
v_call: TRBV6-7; clone_size: once; j_call: TRBJ2-7; d_call: TRBD1; cdr3_aa: CASSYGAGTGLYEQYF; cdr3_nt: TGTGCCAGCAGTTACGGGGCGGGGACAGGACTCTACGAGCAGTACTTC
v_call: TRBV5-1; clone_size: -; j_call: TRBJ2-7; d_call: TRBD1; cdr3_aa: CASSLAGGPPYEQYF; cdr3_nt: TGCGCCAGCAGCTTGGCAGGGGGACCACCCTACGAGCAGTACTTC
v_call: TRBV4-1; clone_size: -; j_call: TRBJ2-5; d_call: -; cdr3_aa: CASSQQGVQETQYF; cdr3_nt: TGCGCCAGCAGCCAACAGGGTGTTCAGGAGACCCAGTACTTC
v_call: TRBV19; clone_size: -; j_call: TRBJ1-1; d_call: -; cdr3_aa: CASSHRDTNTEAFF; cdr3_nt: TGTGCCAGTAGTCACCGGGACACGAACACTGAAGCTTTCTTT
v_call: TRBV2; clone_size: few; j_call: TRBJ2-7; d_call: -; cdr3_aa: CASKIDRGGYEQYF; cdr3_nt: TGTGCCAGCAAGATAGACAGGGGAGGGTACGAGCAGTACTTC
v_call: TRBV5-4; clone_size: -; j_call: TRBJ1-2; d_call: -; cdr3_aa: CASSIMRRPQGGYTF; cdr3_nt: TGTGCCAGCAGCATCATGCGACGGCCCCAGGGTGGCTACACCTTC
v_call: TRBV24-1; clone_size: -; j_call: TRBJ2-5; d_call: TRBD1; cdr3_aa: CATSDLDRGLGETQYF; cdr3_nt: TGTGCCACCAGTGATTTGGACAGGGGTCTCGGGGAGACCCAGTACTTC
v_call: TRBV5-4; clone_size: -; j_call: TRBJ1-2; d_call: TRBD1; cdr3_aa: CASSFSVGQGNFYGYTF; cdr3_nt: TGTGCCAGCAGCTTCTCTGTTGGACAGGGGAATTTCTATGGCTACACCTTC
v_call: TRBV28; clone_size: -; j_call: TRBJ2-1; d_call: TRBD2; cdr3_aa: CASSTMAGGGLGNYNEQFF; cdr3_nt: TGTGCCAGCAGTACTATGGCCGGAGGGGGACTAGGAAACTACAATGAGCAGTTCTTC
v_call: TRBV18; clone_size: -; j_call: TRBJ2-3; d_call: TRBD2; cdr3_aa: CASSITSGEADTQYF; cdr3_nt: TGTGCCAGCTCGATTACTAGCGGGGAAGCAGATACGCAGTATTTT
v_call: TRBV27; clone_size: -; j_call: TRBJ2-7; d_call: TRBD2; cdr3_aa: CASSQGLAGGYEQYF; cdr3_nt: TGTGCCAGCAGCCAGGGACTAGCGGGAGGCTACGAGCAGTACTTC
v_call: TRBV5-1; clone_size: -; j_call: TRBJ1-2; d_call: -; cdr3_aa: CASSLDPVGSNGYTF; cdr3_nt: TGCGCCAGCAGCTTGGATCCAGTCGGGTCGAATGGCTACACCTTC
v_call: TRBV24-1; clone_size: -; j_call: TRBJ2-1; d_call: -; cdr3_aa: CATSDTLAGSYNEQFF; cdr3_nt: TGTGCCACCAGTGATACCCTGGCGGGGTCCTACAATGAGCAGTTCTTC
v_call: TRBV4-1; clone_size: -; j_call: TRBJ2-7; d_call: -; cdr3_aa: CASSQDGVYEQYF; cdr3_nt: TGCGCCAGCAGCCAAGACGGAGTCTACGAGCAGTACTTC
v_call: TRBV5-5; clone_size: -; j_call: TRBJ2-3; d_call: TRBD2; cdr3_aa: CASMRGSTDTQYF; cdr3_nt: TGTGCCAGCATGCGGGGGAGCACAGATACGCAGTATTTT
v_call: TRBV5-1; clone_size: -; j_call: TRBJ2-7; d_call: TRBD2; cdr3_aa: CASSLDAGGYEQYF; cdr3_nt: TGCGCCAGCAGCTTGGACGCGGGGGGCTACGAGCAGTACTTC
v_call: TRBV10-3; clone_size: -; j_call: TRBJ1-2; d_call: -; cdr3_aa: CAISDAVWDGYTF; cdr3_nt: TGTGCCATCAGTGACGCGGTGTGGGATGGCTACACCTTC
v_call: TRBV19; clone_size: -; j_call: TRBJ2-5; d_call: TRBD1; cdr3_aa: CASSIIQGETQYF; cdr3_nt: TGTGCCAGTAGTATAATACAGGGGGAGACCCAGTACTTC
v_call: TRBV10-3; clone_size: few; j_call: TRBJ1-5; d_call: -; cdr3_aa: CAISETGRSQPQHF; cdr3_nt: TGTGCCATCAGTGAGACAGGGCGTAGTCAGCCCCAGCATTTT
v_call: TRBV28; clone_size: -; j_call: TRBJ1-6; d_call: -; cdr3_aa: CASSFSYSPLHF; cdr3_nt: TGTGCCAGCAGTTTTTCGTATTCACCCCTCCACTTT
v_call: TRBV5-1; clone_size: -; j_call: TRBJ1-1; d_call: -; cdr3_aa: CASSLQAVNTEAFF; cdr3_nt: TGCGCCAGCAGTTTACAGGCAGTGAACACTGAAGCTTTCTTT
v_call: TRBV5-4; clone_size: few; j_call: TRBJ2-5; d_call: -; cdr3_aa: CASSSGLQTQYF; cdr3_nt: TGTGCCAGCAGCTCAGGTTTACAGACCCAGTACTTC
v_call: TRBV7-9; clone_size: -; j_call: TRBJ2-7; d_call: -; cdr3_aa: CASSSLYEQYF; cdr3_nt: TGTGCCAGCAGCTCCCTATACGAGCAGTACTTC
v_call: TRBV7-9; clone_size: -; j_call: TRBJ2-1; d_call: TRBD2; cdr3_aa: CASSLVPGFRGGPFDEQFF; cdr3_nt: TGTGCCAGCAGCTTAGTCCCAGGGTTCCGCGGGGGGCCTTTCGATGAGCAGTTCTTC
v_call: TRBV10-3; clone_size: once; j_call: TRBJ2-7; d_call: -; cdr3_aa: CAISDTAGQTYEQYF; cdr3_nt: TGTGCCATCAGTGACACAGCGGGACAAACCTACGAGCAGTACTTC
v_call: TRBV10-2; clone_size: -; j_call: TRBJ2-7; d_call: -; cdr3_aa: CASTQGGAGGHEQYF; cdr3_nt: TGCGCCAGCACCCAGGGGGGGGCAGGGGGCCACGAGCAGTACTTC
v_call: TRBV2; clone_size: -; j_call: TRBJ2-3; d_call: -; cdr3_aa: CASSGRVPRDTQYF; cdr3_nt: TGTGCCAGCAGTGGCCGGGTCCCCCGGGATACGCAGTATTTT
v_call: TRBV27; clone_size: -; j_call: TRBJ1-6; d_call: TRBD1; cdr3_aa: CATHGTVGSPLHF; cdr3_nt: TGTGCCACACACGGGACAGTTGGTTCACCCCTCCACTTT
v_call: TRBV18; clone_size: -; j_call: TRBJ1-2; d_call: TRBD1; cdr3_aa: CASSPPGQPSNYGYTF; cdr3_nt: TGTGCCAGCTCACCACCGGGACAGCCTTCTAACTATGGCTACACCTTC
v_call: TRBV7-9; clone_size: -; j_call: TRBJ2-7; d_call: -; cdr3_aa: CASSVTGGPVDYEQYF; cdr3_nt: TGTGCCAGCAGCGTGACCGGGGGGCCGGTAGATTACGAGCAGTACTTC